This TCR beta chain was identified during a study of shared clonotypes between healthy human individuals. Sequencing was performed with immunoSEQ multiplex PCR; in TCRdb, only in-frame clones are kept and a portion is missing. The sample has some 2,100,000 clones, roughly 95% seen once. The V gene lost 6 bases and the J gene lost 6 bases, with 7 bases spanning the gap. The germline V gene has CDR1 SNHLY and CDR2 FYNNEI. The CDR3 length is 11 residues. The V and J genes are TRBV2 and TRBJ2-3; D is unresolved. The receptor was derived from a man aged 18 to 30 in good health. The sample was naive CD4+ T cells sorted from blood. Indicated subset: CD45RA+ positively selected. CDR3 bases: TGTGCCAGCAGCTCCTCGGATACGCAGTATTTT. Encoded protein: CASSSSDTQYF.